The rows below give T cell receptor beta chains drawn from one sample of a study of CD8 T cells in ankylosing spondylitis. TCRdb used MiXCR to reprocess the 5' RACE reads, holding one entry per CDR3 protein. Among about 150,000 distinct CDR3 sequences listed, approximately 32% were seen once. The sample was synovial fluid, either unsorted or a sorted T cell fraction (not recorded which). The receptors come from a male donor with ankylosing spondylitis. Both conserved end residues are part of each CDR3. A D gene is named only where the DNA matches it firmly. For some rows the clone size is stated as once, few or many, or as a class when expanded; others skip it.

J,D,size,V,DNA,CDR3
TRBJ2-1,NA,NA,TRBV20-1,TGCAGTGCTAGAAGGCCCCAGGGGAACCCCTCCTACAATGAGCAGTTCTTC,CSARRPQGNPSYNEQFF
TRBJ2-2,TRBD1,NA,TRBV5-5,TGTGCCAGCAGCTCGACCACAGGGGGCCTGAACACCGGGGAGCTGTTTTTT,CASSSTTGGLNTGELFF
TRBJ2-1,NA,NA,TRBV7-2,TGTGCCAGCAGCTTAGCTCGCAGGGTGTACAATGAGCAGTTCTTC,CASSLARRVYNEQFF
TRBJ1-1,NA,many,TRBV12-3/TRBV12-4,TGTGCCAGCGGCCGGGGCATTTCGAACACTGAAGCTTTCTTT,CASGRGISNTEAFF
TRBJ2-7,NA,NA,TRBV28,TGTGCCACCCGGACACCTGGGAACGAGCAGTACTTC,CATRTPGNEQYF
TRBJ2-1,NA,NA,TRBV4-1,TGCGCCAGCAGCCAAGACAGAGACAGCACTTACAATGAGCAGTTCTTC,CASSQDRDSTYNEQFF
TRBJ2-5,TRBD1,few,TRBV3-1,TGTGCCAGCAGCCCCGAAAGGAAGGGGGCTGAGACCCAGTACTTC,CASSPERKGAETQYF
TRBJ2-1,TRBD2,many,TRBV29-1,TGCAGCGTTGGGGGACTAGCGGGAGGACTCGGCAATGAGCAGTTCTTC,CSVGGLAGGLGNEQFF
TRBJ1-5,NA,NA,TRBV28,TGTGCCAGCAGTCCCCCAAACAGGGTGAGGAGCAATCAGCCCCAGCATTTT,CASSPPNRVRSNQPQHF
TRBJ2-7,NA,NA,TRBV28,TGTGCCAGCAGCGATCTAGCGAACCTCTACGAGCAGTACTTC,CASSDLANLYEQYF